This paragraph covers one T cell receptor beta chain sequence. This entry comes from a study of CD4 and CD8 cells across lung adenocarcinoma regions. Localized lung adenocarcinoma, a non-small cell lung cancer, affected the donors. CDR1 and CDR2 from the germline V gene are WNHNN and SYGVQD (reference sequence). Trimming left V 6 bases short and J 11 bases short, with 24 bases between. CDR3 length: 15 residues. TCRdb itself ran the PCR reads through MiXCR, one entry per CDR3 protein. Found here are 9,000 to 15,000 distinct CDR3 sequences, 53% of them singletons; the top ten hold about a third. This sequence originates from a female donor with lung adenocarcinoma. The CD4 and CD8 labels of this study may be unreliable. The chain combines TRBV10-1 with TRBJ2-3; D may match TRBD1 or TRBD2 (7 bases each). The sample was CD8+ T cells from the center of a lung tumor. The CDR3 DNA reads TGCGCCAGCAGCAGGGAGGGTGTTAGCACAGGGGAGCAGTATTTT. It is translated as CASSREGVSTGEQYF.